The 4 T cell receptor beta chains listed next were all sequenced from one sample in a study of blood T cells in healthy people across ages. A second PCR, run for about 7 to 11 cycles, used a sample-barcoded 5' primer plus a J-beta primer mix. A single record per CDR3 protein comes from TCRdb applying MiXCR to the 5' RACE reads. Among 800,000 or so distinct CDR3 sequences listed, roughly 25% were seen once. This sample also belongs to another study, concerning T cells of mothers and their children.

The sequencing input was blood. The source is a boy aged 5-17 years in good health.

The rearrangement links TRBV7-9 to TRBJ2-5, with TRBD2 matching 7 bases. Germline values: CDR1 SEHNR, CDR2 FQNEAQ (reference sequence). J gave up 1 base and V 6 bases, and 5 bases lay outside the gene matches. This CDR3 comprises 14 residues. This CDR3 is CASRELATQETQYF. As DNA, the CDR3 is TGTGCCAGCAGGGAACTAGCGACCCAAGAGACCCAGTACTTC. The entire variable domain, with the rest obtained from reference TRBV7-9 and TRBJ2-5, is as follows: DTGVSQNPRHKITKRGQNVTFRCDPISEHNRLYWYRQTLGQGPEFLTYFQNEAQLEKSRLLSDRFSAERPKGSFSTLEIQRTEQGDSAMYLCASRELATQETQYFGPGTRLLVL.

This clonotype was seen many times. J is TRBJ2-5 and V is TRBV5-5; 8 bases match TRBD1. Near its end, the DNA agrees better with TRBJ2-7, so the J call may be wrong. CDR1 is SGHKS and CDR2 is YYEKEE in the germline V gene (reference sequence). This CDR3 has 14 amino acids. This CDR3 reads CASSLGTGTGEQYF. CDR3 DNA sequence: TGTGCCAGCAGCTTGGGGACAGGGACGGGCGAGCAGTACTTC.

As DNA, the CDR3 is TGTGCCAGCAGCCCCCAGGGGATCCCCGGGGAGACCCAGTACTTC. Translation gives CASSPQGIPGETQYF. The chain couples TRBV9 to TRBJ2-1; D is possibly TRBD1 (6 bases). Near its end, the DNA agrees better with TRBJ2-5, so the J call may be wrong. From germline, CDR1 is SGDLS and CDR2 YYNGEE. The CDR3 loop spans 15 amino acids.

This clonotype was picked up a small number of times. The rearrangement joins TRBV6-2 or TRBV6-3 to TRBJ2-7, with D tentatively TRBD1 or TRBD2 (5 bases each). The ends were cut back, 2 bases at V and 2 bases at J, with 16 bases in the middle. Germline V CDR1 and CDR2: MNHEY, SVGEGT. The CDR3 covers 16 residues. In DNA form, the CDR3 reads TGTGCCAGCAGTTACGGGTCGGGACCCGAAACCTACGAGCAGTACTTC. Amino acid sequence: CASSYGSGPETYEQYF.